This entry features one TCR beta chain sequence. Its antigen is currently unknown. Distinct nucleotide sequences in the sample also encode this CDR3. The naive CD8 subset, CD45RO-negative cells positively selected for CCR7, excluded terminally differentiated effector memory CD45RA+ cells. All participating donors were Caucasian adults from Nashville, Tennessee. The method was immunoSEQ multiplex PCR; TCRdb's version includes in-frame clones alone and lacks a portion of them. The sample includes about 2 million clones, roughly 95% of them seen just once. Looked up from germline, CDR1 is SGHDT and CDR2 is YYEEEE. V was trimmed by 0 bases and J by 6 bases, leaving 6 bases between them. The CDR3 consists of 13 residues. The data were taken from a study of shared clonotypes between healthy human individuals. As for the study in general: Per donor, three plates held CD4 naive cells, three held CD4 memory, two held CD8 naive and one held CD8 memory.

General study results and limits: Rarefaction analysis demonstrated incomplete sorted-subset sequencing notwithstanding large depth.

The V gene is TRBV5-6, the J gene TRBJ2-2; D uncertain. The sequence came from a man between 18 and 29 years old in good health. Sequencing was performed on naive CD8+ T cells sorted from blood. The CDR3 region is CASSLGVPGELFF. The DNA for the CDR3 is TGTGCCAGCAGCTTGGGGGTTCCCGGGGAGCTGTTTTTT. Supplemented by reference TRBV5-6 and TRBJ2-2, the full variable domain reads DAGVTQSPTHLIKTRGQQVTLRCSPKSGHDTVSWYQQALGQGPQFIFQYYEEEERQRGNFPDRFSGHQFPNYSSELNVNALLLGDSALYLCASSLGVPGELFFGEGSRLTVL.